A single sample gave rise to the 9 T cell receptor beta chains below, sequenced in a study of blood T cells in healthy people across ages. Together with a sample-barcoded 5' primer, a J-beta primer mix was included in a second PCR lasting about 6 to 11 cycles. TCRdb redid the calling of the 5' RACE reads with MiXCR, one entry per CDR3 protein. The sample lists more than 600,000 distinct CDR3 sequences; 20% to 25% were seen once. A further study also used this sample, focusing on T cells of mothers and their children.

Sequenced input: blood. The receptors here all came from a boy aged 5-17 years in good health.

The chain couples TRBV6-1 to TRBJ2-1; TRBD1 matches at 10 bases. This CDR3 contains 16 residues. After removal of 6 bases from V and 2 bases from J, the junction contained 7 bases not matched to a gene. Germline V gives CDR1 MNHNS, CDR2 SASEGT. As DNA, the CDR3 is TGTGCCAGCAGCGATGAGGACAGGGGGGCCTACAATGAGCAGTTCTTC. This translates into CASSDEDRGAYNEQFF.

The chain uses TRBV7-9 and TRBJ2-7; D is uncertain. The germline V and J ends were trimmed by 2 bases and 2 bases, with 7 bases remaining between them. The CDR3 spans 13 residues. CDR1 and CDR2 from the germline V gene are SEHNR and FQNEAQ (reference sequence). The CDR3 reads CASSLKGAYEQYF. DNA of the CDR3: TGTGCCAGCAGCTTAAAAGGTGCCTACGAGCAGTACTTC.

CDR3 residues: CASRSNLAGGTFYEQYF. For the CDR3, the DNA is TGTGCCAGCAGGTCCAACCTAGCGGGGGGAACGTTTTACGAGCAGTACTTC. The chain employs TRBV12-3 or TRBV12-4 and TRBJ2-7; TRBD2 matches at 11 bases. The CDR3 is 17 residues long. The J segment lost 4 bases and the V segment lost 6 bases, leaving 14 bases of the junction unmatched.

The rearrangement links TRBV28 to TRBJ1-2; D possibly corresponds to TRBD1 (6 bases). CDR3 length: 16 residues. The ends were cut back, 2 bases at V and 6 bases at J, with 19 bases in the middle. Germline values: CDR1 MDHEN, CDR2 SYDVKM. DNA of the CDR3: TGTGCCAGCAGTTTAAAGTTTTGGGGGCGCGGGAATGGCTACACCTTC. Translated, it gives CASSLKFWGRGNGYTF.

The DNA of the CDR3 is TGTGCCAGCAGCTCAGACAGGGGGGCGGGGGAGCAGTACTTC. It yields the protein CASSSDRGAGEQYF. The rearrangement joins TRBV7-8 to TRBJ2-7; 9 nucleotides align to TRBD1. From germline, CDR1 is SGHVS and CDR2 FQNEAQ. The CDR3 extends over 14 amino acids. J was trimmed by 7 bases and V by 4 bases; bases with no gene match: 8.

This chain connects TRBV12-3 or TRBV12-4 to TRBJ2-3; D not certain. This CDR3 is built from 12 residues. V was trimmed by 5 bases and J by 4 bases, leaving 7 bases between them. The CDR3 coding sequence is TGTGCCAGCAGTCCGAACGCAGATACGCAGTATTTT. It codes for CASSPNADTQYF.

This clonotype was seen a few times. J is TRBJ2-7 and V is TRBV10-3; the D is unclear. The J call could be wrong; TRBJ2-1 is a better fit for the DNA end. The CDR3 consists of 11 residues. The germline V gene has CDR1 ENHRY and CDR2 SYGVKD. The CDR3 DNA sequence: TGTGCCGCAAGTACAGCAAATGAGCAGTTCTTC. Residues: CAASTANEQFF.

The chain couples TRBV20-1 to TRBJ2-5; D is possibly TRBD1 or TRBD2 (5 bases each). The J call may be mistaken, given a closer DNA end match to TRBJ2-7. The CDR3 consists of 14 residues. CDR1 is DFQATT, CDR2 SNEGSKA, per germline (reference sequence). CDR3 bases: TGCAGTGCTCTGACACGGGGACGGCCCTACGAGCAGTACTTC. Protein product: CSALTRGRPYEQYF.

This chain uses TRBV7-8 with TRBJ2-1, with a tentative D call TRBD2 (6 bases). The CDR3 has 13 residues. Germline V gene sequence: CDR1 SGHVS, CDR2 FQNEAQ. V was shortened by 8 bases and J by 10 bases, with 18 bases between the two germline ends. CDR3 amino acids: CASRPAAGFEQFF. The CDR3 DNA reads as TGTGCCAGCCGGCCCGCCGCGGGGTTCGAGCAGTTCTTC.